This T cell receptor beta chain was observed in a study of OX40 agonist ivuxolimab in advanced cancers. The data were produced by immunoSEQ multiplex PCR, yet TCRdb's version contains in-frame clones alone and is incomplete. The sample contains 75,000 to 95,000 clones, roughly nine tenths of which appear only once. Per the germline V gene, CDR1 is SGDLS and CDR2 is YYNGEE. CDR3 length equals 15 residues. The V end was cut by 0 bases, the J end by 7 bases, with 13 bases between. The sample in question was CD4+ or CD8+ T cells sorted from blood, obtained in a trial of the OX40 agonist ivuxolimab. The sequence was obtained from an adult with an advanced solid tumor such as melanoma, head and neck, liver or kidney cancer. This chain joins TRBV9 and TRBJ1-4; no reliable D call. CDR3 nucleotide sequence: TGTGCCAGCAGCGTAGGGACGCAGGCGGGTGAAAAACTGTTTTTT. This sequence encodes CASSVGTQAGEKLFF. Together with reference TRBV9 and TRBJ1-4, the CDR3 gives the full variable domain: DSGVTQTPKHLITATGQRVTLRCSPRSGDLSVYWYQQSLDQGLQFLIQYYNGEERAKGNILERFSAQQFPDLHSELNLSSLELGDSALYFCASSVGTQAGEKLFFGSGTQLSVL.